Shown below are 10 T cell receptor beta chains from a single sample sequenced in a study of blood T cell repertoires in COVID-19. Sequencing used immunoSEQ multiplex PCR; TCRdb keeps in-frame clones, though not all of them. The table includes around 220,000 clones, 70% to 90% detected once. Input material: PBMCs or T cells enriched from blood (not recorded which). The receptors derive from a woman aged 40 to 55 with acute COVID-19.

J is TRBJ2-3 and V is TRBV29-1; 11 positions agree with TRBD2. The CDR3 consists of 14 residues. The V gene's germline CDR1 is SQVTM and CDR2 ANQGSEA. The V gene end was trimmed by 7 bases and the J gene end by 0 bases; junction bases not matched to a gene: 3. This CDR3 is CSGIAGGSTDTQYF. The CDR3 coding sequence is TGCAGCGGGATAGCGGGAGGGAGCACAGATACGCAGTATTTT.

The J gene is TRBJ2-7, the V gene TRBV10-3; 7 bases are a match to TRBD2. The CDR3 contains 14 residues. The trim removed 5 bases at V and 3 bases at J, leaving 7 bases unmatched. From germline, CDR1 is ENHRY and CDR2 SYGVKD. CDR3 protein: CAISRDPGGYEQYF. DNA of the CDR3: TGTGCCATCAGTCGGGACCCGGGGGGCTACGAGCAGTACTTC.

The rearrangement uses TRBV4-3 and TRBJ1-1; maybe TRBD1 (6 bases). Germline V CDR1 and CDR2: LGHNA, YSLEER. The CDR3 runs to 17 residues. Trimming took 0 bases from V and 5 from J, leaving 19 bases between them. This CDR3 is CASSQDKAQGHGTEAFF. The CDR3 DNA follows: TGCGCCAGCAGCCAAGATAAGGCACAGGGTCACGGAACTGAAGCTTTCTTT.

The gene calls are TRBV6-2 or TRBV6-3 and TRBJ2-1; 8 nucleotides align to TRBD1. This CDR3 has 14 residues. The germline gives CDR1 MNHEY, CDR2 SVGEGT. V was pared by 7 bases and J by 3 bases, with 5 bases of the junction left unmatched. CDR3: CASTPDRGYNEQFF. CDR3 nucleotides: TGTGCCAGCACCCCCGACAGGGGCTACAATGAGCAGTTCTTC.

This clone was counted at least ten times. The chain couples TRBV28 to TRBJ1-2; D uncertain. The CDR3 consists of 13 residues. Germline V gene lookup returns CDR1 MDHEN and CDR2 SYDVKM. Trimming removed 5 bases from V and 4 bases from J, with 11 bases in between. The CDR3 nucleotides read TGTGCCAGCAGTAGGACTCACCTCTATGGCTACACCTTC. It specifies CASSRTHLYGYTF.

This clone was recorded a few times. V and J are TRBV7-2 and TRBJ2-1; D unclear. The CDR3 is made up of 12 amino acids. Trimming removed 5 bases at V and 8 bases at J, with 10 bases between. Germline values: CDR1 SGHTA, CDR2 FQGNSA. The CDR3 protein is CASSLNIYEQFF. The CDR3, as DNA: TGTGCCAGCAGCCTAAATATTTATGAGCAGTTCTTC.

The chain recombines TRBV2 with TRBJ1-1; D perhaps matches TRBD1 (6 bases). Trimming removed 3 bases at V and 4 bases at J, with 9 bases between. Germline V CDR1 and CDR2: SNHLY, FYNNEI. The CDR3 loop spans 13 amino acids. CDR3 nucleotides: TGTGCCAGCAGTGATCCAGGGGCCACTGAAGCTTTCTTT. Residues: CASSDPGATEAFF.

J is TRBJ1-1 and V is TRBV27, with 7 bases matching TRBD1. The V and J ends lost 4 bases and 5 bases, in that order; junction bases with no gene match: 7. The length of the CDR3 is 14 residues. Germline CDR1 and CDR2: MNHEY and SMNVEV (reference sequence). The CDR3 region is CASSSQGIGTEAFF. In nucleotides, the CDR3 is TGTGCCAGCAGTTCACAGGGGATCGGGACTGAAGCTTTCTTT.

The CDR3 sequence is CSVASGTSGATYEQYF. The CDR3 coding sequence is TGCAGCGTTGCTTCCGGGACTAGCGGGGCAACCTACGAGCAGTACTTC. The V and J genes are TRBV29-1 and TRBJ2-7; TRBD2 matches at 13 bases. CDR1 and CDR2 (germline): SQVTM, ANQGSEA. The CDR3 spans 16 residues. The ends lost 4 bases at V and 2 bases at J; junction bases unmatched: 8.

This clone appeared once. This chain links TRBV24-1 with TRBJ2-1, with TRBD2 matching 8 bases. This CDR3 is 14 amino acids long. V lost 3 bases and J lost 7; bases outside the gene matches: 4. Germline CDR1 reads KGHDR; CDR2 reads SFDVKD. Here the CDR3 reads CATSDRTSRNEQFF. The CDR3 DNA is TGTGCCACCAGTGATCGGACTAGCAGAAATGAGCAGTTCTTC.